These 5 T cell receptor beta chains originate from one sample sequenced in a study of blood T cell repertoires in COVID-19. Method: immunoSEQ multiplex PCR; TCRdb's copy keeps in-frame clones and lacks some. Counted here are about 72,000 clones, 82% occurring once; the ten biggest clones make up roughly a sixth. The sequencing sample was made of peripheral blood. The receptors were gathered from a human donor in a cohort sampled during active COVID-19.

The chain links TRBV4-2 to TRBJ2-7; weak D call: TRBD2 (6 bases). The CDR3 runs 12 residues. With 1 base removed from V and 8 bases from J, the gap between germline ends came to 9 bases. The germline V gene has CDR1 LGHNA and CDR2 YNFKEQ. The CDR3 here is CASSQGRGKQYF. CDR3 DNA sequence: TGTGCCAGCAGCCAAGGGAGGGGAAAGCAGTACTTC.

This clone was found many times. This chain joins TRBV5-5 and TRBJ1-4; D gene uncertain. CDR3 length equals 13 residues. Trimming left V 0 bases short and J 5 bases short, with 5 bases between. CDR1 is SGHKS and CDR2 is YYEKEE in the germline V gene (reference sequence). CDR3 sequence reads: CASSLAQNEKLFF. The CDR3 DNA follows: TGTGCCAGCAGCTTGGCCCAGAATGAAAAACTGTTTTTT.

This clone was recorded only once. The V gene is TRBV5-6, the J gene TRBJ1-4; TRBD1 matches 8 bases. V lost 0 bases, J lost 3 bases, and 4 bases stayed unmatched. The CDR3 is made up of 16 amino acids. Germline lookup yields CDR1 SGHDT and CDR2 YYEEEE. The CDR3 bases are TGTGCCAGCAGCTTGGTCCAGGGGGCTGCTAATGAAAAACTGTTTTTT. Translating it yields CASSLVQGAANEKLFF. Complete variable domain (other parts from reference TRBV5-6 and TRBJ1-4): DAGVTQSPTHLIKTRGQQVTLRCSPKSGHDTVSWYQQALGQGPQFIFQYYEEEERQRGNFPDRFSGHQFPNYSSELNVNALLLGDSALYLCASSLVQGAANEKLFFGSGTQLSVL.

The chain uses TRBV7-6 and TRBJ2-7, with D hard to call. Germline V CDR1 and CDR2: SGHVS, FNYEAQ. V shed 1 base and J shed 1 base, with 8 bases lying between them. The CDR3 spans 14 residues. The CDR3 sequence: CASSLEADSYEQYF. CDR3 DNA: TGTGCCAGCAGCTTAGAAGCTGATTCCTACGAGCAGTACTTC.

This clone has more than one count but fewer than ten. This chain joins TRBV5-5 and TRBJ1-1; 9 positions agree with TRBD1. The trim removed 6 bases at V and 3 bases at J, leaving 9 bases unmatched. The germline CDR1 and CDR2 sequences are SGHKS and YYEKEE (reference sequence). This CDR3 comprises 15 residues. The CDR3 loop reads CASIRGQGQYTEAFF. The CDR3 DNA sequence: TGTGCCAGCATCAGGGGACAGGGACAGTACACTGAAGCTTTCTTT.